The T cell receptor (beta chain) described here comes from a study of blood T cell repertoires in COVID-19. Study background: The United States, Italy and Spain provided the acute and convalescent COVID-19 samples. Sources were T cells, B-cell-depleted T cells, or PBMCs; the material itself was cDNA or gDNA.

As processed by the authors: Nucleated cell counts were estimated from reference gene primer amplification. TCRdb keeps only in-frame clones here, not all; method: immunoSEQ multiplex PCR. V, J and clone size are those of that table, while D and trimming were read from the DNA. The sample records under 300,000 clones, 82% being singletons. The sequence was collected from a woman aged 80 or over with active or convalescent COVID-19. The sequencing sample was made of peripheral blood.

The CDR3 DNA follows: TGTGCCAGCAGCAACGCGCCATCCTACGAGCAGTACTTC. Protein product: CASSNAPSYEQYF. The chain employs TRBV3-1 (or the pseudogene TRBV3-2) and TRBJ2-7; D unresolved. Trimming shortened V by 5 bases and J by 1 base, and 9 bases separated the two germline ends. Germline V CDR1 and CDR2: LGHDT, YNNKEL (reference sequence). The CDR3 runs to 13 residues.